Here is one T cell receptor (beta chain) with its context. This specimen belongs to a study of T cell changes during pregnancy in multiple sclerosis. Clones were sequenced by immunoSEQ multiplex PCR, and TCRdb holds only the in-frame ones, with some missing. The sample shows nearly 110,000 clones, approximately 90% of them seen only once. Germline CDR1 reads MNHEY; CDR2 reads SMNVEV (reference sequence). V shed 6 bases, J shed 8 bases, and the junction held 3 bases outside the gene matches. The CDR3 spans 13 residues. This chain connects TRBV27 to TRBJ1-6, with 8 bases fitting TRBD1. The sequence was obtained from a female donor in good health, enrolled as a control in a pregnancy study. Sequenced here: peripheral blood, sampled in the third trimester of pregnancy. The CDR3 here is CASSEQGDSPLHF. For the CDR3, the DNA is TGTGCCAGCAGCGAACAGGGGGATTCACCCCTCCACTTT.